Below, 5 T cell receptor beta chains from the same sample are listed, as sequenced in a study of blood T cell repertoires in COVID-19. Assay used: immunoSEQ multiplex PCR; TCRdb lists only in-frame clones, some missing. The profile shows tens of thousands of clones, about nine tenths of them singletons. The sample comprised peripheral blood. The receptors here all came from a man in his forties or fifties with acute or convalescent COVID-19.

The CDR3, as DNA: TGTGCCAGCAGTCTGGGACAGGGGTCATACGAGCAGTACTTC. This sequence encodes CASSLGQGSYEQYF. J is TRBJ2-7 and V is TRBV27, with TRBD1 matching over 10 bases. The CDR3 has 14 amino acids. Germline V CDR1 and CDR2: MNHEY, SMNVEV (reference sequence). V was pared by 5 bases and J by 4 bases, with 5 bases of the junction left unmatched.

The chain has TRBV18 and TRBJ1-4, with 9 bases matching TRBD1. CDR3 length: 15 residues. J gave up 8 bases and V 0 bases, and 4 bases lay outside the gene matches. Germline V gene sequence: CDR1 KGHSH, CDR2 LQKENI. The CDR3 nucleotides read TGTGCCAGCTCACCACCGGGACAGGGTGAGGAAAAACTGTTTTTT. Protein: CASSPPGQGEEKLFF.

The rearrangement uses TRBV7-9 and TRBJ1-6; D is ambiguous. V was shortened by 2 bases and J by 7 bases, with 12 bases between the two germline ends. This CDR3 comprises 15 residues. The germline V gene encodes CDR1 SEHNR and CDR2 FQNEAQ (reference sequence). This CDR3 is CASSLTSNTNSPLHF. In DNA form, the CDR3 reads TGTGCCAGCAGCTTAACCAGTAATACCAATTCACCCCTCCACTTT.

V gene TRBV3-1 (or the pseudogene TRBV3-2) combines with J gene TRBJ2-3; maybe TRBD2 (6 bases). The germline V gene encodes CDR1 LGHDT and CDR2 YNNKEL (reference sequence). CDR3 length equals 14 residues. The ends were cut back, 4 bases at V and 0 bases at J, with 8 bases in the middle. CDR3 region: CASSRGVSTDTQYF. In nucleotides, the CDR3 is TGTGCCAGCAGCCGGGGGGTTAGCACAGATACGCAGTATTTT.

This chain connects TRBV6-1 to TRBJ2-5, with D possibly being TRBD2 (5 bases). This CDR3 spans 14 amino acids. With 6 bases removed from V and 5 bases from J, the gap between germline ends came to 16 bases. Germline assignment: CDR1 MNHNS and CDR2 SASEGT. CDR3 amino acids: CASRRPGVSETQYF. CDR3 coding DNA: TGTGCCAGCAGAAGACCCGGGGTTTCGGAGACCCAGTACTTC.